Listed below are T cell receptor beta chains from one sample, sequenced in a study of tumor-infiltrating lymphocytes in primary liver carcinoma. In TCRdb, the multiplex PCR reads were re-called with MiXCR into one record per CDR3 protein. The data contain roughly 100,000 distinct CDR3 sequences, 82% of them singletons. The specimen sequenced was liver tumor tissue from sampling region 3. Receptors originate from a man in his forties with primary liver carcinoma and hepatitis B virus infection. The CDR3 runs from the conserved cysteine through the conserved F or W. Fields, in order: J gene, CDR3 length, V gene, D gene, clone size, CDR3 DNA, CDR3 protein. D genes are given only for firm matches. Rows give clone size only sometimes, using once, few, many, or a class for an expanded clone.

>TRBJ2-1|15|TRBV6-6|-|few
TGTGCCAGCAGTTTGGGGCACCGCACCTACAATGAACAGTTCTTC
CASSLGHRTYNEQFF
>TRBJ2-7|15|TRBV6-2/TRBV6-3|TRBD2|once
TGTGCCAGCAGAACCGGGACTAGTGGTTACAATGAGCAGTACTTC
CASRTGTSGYNEQYF
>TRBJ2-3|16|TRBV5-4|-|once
TGTGCCAGCAACTTTCCGGGACCCTCGGGGGAAGATACGCAGTATTTT
CASNFPGPSGEDTQYF
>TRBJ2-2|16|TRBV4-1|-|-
TGCGCCAGCAGCCATGAGCCAGGAGCAAACACTGGGGAGCTGTTTTTT
CASSHEPGANTGELFF
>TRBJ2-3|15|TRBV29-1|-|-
TGCAGTGTTGAATTGCGGGGCATGGGAACAGATACGCAGTATTTT
CSVELRGMGTDTQYF
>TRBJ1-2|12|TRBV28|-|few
TGTGCCTGCAGTATGGAGGGCTATGGCTACACCTTC
CACSMEGYGYTF
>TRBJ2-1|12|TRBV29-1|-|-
TGCAGCCTAGGGCATGGCCCCAATGAGCAGTTCTTC
CSLGHGPNEQFF
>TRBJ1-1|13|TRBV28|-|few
TGTGCCAGCAGTTTAATCAAGAACACTGAAGCTTTCTTT
CASSLIKNTEAFF
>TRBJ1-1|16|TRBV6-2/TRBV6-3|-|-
TGTGCCAGCACTATAATCTGGATGAGGGTAGTCACTGAAGCTATCTTT
CASTIIWMRVVTEAIF
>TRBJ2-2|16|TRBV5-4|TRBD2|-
TGTGCCAGTAGCCCAACGGGACTAGCGGGAGTCGCGGAGCTGTTTTTT
CASSPTGLAGVAELFF
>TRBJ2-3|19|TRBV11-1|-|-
TGTGCCACCTGCTCTGGGGGAAGCTCTGTTGGAGCCCGCACAAATACGCAGTATTTT
CATCSGGSSVGARTNTQYF
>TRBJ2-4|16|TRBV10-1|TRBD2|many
TGCGCCAGCAGCACACTAGCGGGAAGGACCAAAAACATTCAGTACTTC
CASSTLAGRTKNIQYF
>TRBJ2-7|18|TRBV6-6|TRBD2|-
TGTGCCAGTAGTTACTCCGGACTAGCGGGCTTAAGCTCCTACGAGCTATACTTC
CASSYSGLAGLSSYELYF
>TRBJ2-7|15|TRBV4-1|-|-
TGCGCCAGCAGCCAAGATCCTAGAGGGATTTACGAGCAGTACTTC
CASSQDPRGIYEQYF
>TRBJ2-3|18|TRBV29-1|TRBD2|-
TGCATCGTTGAAGGAGGCGGTCTAAGCGGGAGTACTCCCGATACGCAGTATTTT
CIVEGGGLSGSTPDTQYF
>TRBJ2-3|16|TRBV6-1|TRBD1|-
TGTGCCAGCAGTGAAGCAGGAGGACAGGAGCCAGATACGCAGTATTTT
CASSEAGGQEPDTQYF
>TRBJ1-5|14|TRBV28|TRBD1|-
TGTGCCAGCAGCCGTGGACAGGAAATGGAGCCCCAGCACTTT
CASSRGQEMEPQHF
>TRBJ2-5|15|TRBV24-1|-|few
TGTGCCACCAGTGACGCCGGGGCAGGGCAAGAGACCCAGTACTTC
CATSDAGAGQETQYF
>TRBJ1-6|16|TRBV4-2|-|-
TGTGCCAGCAGCCAAGAGGGGTCAGGAGGAGATTCACTCTTCCACTTT
CASSQEGSGGDSLFHF
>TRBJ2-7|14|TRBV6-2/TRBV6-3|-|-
TGTGCCAGCAGCCTCCAGGATAGGGCCCACGAGCAATACTTC
CASSLQDRAHEQYF
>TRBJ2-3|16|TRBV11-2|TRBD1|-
TGTGCCAGAAGCCCGTGGACAGGGGGGGACATAGATACGCAGTATTTT
CARSPWTGGDIDTQYF
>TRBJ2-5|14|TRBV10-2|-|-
TGCACCAGCAGTGAGAGGGGGTACCAAGAGACTCAGTACTTC
CTSSERGYQETQYF
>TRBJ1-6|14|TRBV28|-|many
TGTGCCAGCAATCAGATTAAATATAATTCACCCCTCCACTTT
CASNQIKYNSPLHF
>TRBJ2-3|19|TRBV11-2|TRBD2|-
TGTGCCAGCGGCCGACCGCCGAGACTAGCGGGAGAGAGGACAGTTACGCAGTATTTT
CASGRPPRLAGERTVTQYF
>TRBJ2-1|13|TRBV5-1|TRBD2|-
TGCGCCAGCATCTCGACGGGACTAGCCGAGCAGTTCTTC
CASISTGLAEQFF
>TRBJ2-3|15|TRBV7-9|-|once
TGTGCCAGCAGCTCAGGGGTCTCTAACACAGATATGCAGTATTTT
CASSSGVSNTDMQYF